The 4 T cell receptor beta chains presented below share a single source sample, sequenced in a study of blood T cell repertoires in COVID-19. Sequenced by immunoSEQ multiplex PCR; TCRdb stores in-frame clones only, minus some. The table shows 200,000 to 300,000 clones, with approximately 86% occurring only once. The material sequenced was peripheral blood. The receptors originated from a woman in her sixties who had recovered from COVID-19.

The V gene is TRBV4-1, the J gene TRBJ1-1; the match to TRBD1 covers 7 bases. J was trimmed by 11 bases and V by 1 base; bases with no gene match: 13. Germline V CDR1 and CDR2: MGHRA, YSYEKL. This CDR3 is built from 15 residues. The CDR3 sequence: CASSQVGRGDYGAFF. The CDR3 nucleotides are TGCGCCAGCAGCCAAGTAGGCAGGGGGGATTATGGGGCTTTCTTT.

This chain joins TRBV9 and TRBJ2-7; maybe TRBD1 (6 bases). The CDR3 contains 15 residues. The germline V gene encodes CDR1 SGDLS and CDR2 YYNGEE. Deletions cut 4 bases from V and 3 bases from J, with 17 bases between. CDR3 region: CASSSAVGGSYEQYF. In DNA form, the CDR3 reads TGTGCCAGCAGCTCCGCGGTAGGGGGAAGCTACGAGCAGTACTTC.

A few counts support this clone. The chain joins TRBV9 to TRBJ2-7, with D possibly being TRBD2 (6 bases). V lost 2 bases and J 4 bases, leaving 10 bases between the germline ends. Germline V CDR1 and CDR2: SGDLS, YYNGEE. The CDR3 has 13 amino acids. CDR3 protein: CASSVAGSYEQYF. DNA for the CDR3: TGTGCCAGCAGCGTGGCGGGGTCTTACGAGCAGTACTTC.

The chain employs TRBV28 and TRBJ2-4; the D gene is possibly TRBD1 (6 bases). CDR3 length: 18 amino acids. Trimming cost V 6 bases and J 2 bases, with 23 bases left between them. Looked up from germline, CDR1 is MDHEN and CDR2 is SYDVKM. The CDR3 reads CASSRRQASGMTKNIQYF. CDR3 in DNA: TGTGCCAGCAGCCGAAGACAGGCGTCTGGGATGACCAAAAACATTCAGTACTTC. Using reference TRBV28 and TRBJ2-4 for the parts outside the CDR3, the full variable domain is DVKVTQSSRYLVKRTGEKVFLECVQDMDHENMFWYRQDPGLGLRLIYFSYDVKMKEKGDIPEGYSVSREKKERFSLILESASTNQTSMYLCASSRRQASGMTKNIQYFGAGTRLSVL.